Below, 3 T cell receptor beta chains from the same sample are listed, as sequenced in a study of blood T cell repertoires in COVID-19. Assay used: immunoSEQ multiplex PCR; TCRdb lists only in-frame clones, some missing. The sample lists 35,000 to 50,000 clones; about 88% were seen once. The sequenced material came from peripheral blood. These TCRs come from a human donor in a cohort sampled during active COVID-19.

V usage is TRBV4-1 and J usage is TRBJ2-5; 10 nucleotides agree with TRBD2. The germline CDR1 and CDR2 sequences are MGHRA and YSYEKL. After removal of 1 base from V and 1 base from J, the junction contained 6 bases not matched to a gene. The CDR3 runs 17 residues. In nucleotides, the CDR3 is TGCGCCAGCAGCCAAGCCCCTAGCGGGAGCCTCCAAGAGACCCAGTACTTC. Translated: CASSQAPSGSLQETQYF.

The V gene is TRBV19, the J gene TRBJ2-5; 9 bases are a match to TRBD1. The CDR3 is 15 residues long. In germline, CDR1 is LNHDA, CDR2 SQIVND (reference sequence). The ends lost 2 bases at V and 5 bases at J; junction bases unmatched: 6. Here the CDR3 reads CASSIHGTGTETQYF. The CDR3 nucleotides are TGTGCCAGTAGTATACATGGGACAGGGACGGAGACCCAGTACTTC.

The gene calls are TRBV2 and TRBJ2-7; D is undetermined. In germline, CDR1 is SNHLY, CDR2 FYNNEI. V lost 5 bases and J 3 bases, leaving 11 bases between the germline ends. The CDR3 extends over 13 amino acids. CDR3 sequence reads: CASSPARSYEQYF. CDR3 in DNA: TGTGCCAGCAGTCCCGCAAGGAGCTACGAGCAGTACTTC.